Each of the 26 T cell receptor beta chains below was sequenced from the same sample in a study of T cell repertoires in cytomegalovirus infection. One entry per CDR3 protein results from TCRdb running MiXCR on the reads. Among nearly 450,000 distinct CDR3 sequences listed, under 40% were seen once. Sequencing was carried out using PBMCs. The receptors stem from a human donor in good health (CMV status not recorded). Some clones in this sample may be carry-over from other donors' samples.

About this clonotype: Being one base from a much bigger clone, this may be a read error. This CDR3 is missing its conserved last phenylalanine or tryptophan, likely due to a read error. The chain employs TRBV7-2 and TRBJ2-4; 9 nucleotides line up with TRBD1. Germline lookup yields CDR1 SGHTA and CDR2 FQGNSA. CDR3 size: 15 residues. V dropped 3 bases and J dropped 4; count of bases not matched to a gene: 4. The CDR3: CASSFHGTGKNIQYL. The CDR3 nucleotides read TGTGCCAGCAGCTTCCATGGGACAGGGAAAAACATTCAGTACTTA.

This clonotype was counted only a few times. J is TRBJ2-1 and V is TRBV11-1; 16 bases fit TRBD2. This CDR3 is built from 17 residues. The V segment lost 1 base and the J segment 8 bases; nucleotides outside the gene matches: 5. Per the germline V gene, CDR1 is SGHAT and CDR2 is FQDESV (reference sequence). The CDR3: CASSLDGTSGGADEQFF. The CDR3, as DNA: TGTGCCAGCAGCTTAGACGGGACTAGCGGGGGGGCCGATGAGCAGTTCTTC.

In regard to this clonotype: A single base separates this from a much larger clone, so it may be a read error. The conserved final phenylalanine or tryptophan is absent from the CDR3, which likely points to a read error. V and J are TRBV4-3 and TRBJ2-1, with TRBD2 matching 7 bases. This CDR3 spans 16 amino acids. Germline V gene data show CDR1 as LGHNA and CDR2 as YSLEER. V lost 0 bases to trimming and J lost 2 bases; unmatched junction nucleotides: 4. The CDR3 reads CASSQEPSGTYNEQFL. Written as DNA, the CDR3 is TGCGCCAGCAGCCAAGAGCCTAGCGGCACCTACAATGAGCAGTTCTTA.

CDR3 region: CASSLLNPHEQYF. DNA of the CDR3: TGTGCCAGCAGCTTACTTAATCCCCACGAGCAGTACTTC. The V and J genes are TRBV7-9 and TRBJ2-7; no reliable D call. V was shortened by 2 bases and J by 5 bases, with 10 bases between the two germline ends. This CDR3 contains 13 residues. From germline, CDR1 is SEHNR and CDR2 FQNEAQ (reference sequence).

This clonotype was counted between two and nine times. Here the CDR3 reads CASSVGVVGLPYEQYF. The CDR3 nucleotides read TGTGCCAGCAGCGTAGGGGTCGTGGGACTACCTTACGAGCAGTACTTC. The V gene is TRBV9, the J gene TRBJ2-7, with TRBD2 identical over 7 bases. The CDR3 loop spans 16 amino acids. Losses at the gene ends were 0 bases for V and 4 bases for J; bases not matched to a gene: 10. CDR1 is SGDLS and CDR2 is YYNGEE in the germline V gene.

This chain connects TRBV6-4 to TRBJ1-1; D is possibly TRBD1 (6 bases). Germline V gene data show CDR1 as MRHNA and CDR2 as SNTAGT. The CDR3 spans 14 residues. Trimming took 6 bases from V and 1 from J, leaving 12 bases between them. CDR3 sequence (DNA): TGTGCCAGCAGAGAAACGACAGGGAACACTGAAGCTTTCTTT. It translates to CASRETTGNTEAFF.

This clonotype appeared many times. CDR3 sequence: CASSEDRGNYNEQFF. In DNA, the CDR3 is TGTGCCAGCAGTGAAGACAGGGGGAACTACAATGAGCAGTTCTTC. This rearrangement joins TRBV6-1 to TRBJ2-1, with TRBD1 identical over 8 bases. Germline CDR1 MNHNS, CDR2 SASEGT. J lost 3 bases, V lost 1 base, and 2 bases had no gene match. This CDR3 region has 15 residues.

DNA for the CDR3: TGTGCCAGCATCTCCAGCAGGGGGTTTTCAGAGACCCAGTACTTC. Amino acids: CASISSRGFSETQYF. The chain carries TRBV7-9 and TRBJ2-5, with 7 bases matching TRBD1. The germline gives CDR1 SEHNR, CDR2 FQNEAQ (reference sequence). This CDR3 region has 15 residues. The junction had 12 bases not matched to a gene; V was cut back by 7 bases and J by 4 bases.

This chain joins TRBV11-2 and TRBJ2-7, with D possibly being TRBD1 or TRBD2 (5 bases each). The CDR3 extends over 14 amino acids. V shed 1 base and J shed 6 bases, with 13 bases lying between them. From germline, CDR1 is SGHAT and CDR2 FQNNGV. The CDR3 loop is CASSLVGWGSEQYF. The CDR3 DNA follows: TGTGCCAGCAGCTTAGTGGGCTGGGGGTCCGAGCAGTACTTC.

CDR3: CASSTLAGGLDEQFF. Written as DNA, the CDR3 is TGTGCCAGCAGCACCCTAGCGGGGGGGCTGGATGAGCAGTTCTTC. The rearrangement links TRBV28 to TRBJ2-1, with 12 bases that match TRBD2. With 6 bases clipped from V and 8 bases from J, the junction kept 8 bases outside the gene matches. The germline V gene has CDR1 MDHEN and CDR2 SYDVKM. The CDR3 has 15 amino acids.

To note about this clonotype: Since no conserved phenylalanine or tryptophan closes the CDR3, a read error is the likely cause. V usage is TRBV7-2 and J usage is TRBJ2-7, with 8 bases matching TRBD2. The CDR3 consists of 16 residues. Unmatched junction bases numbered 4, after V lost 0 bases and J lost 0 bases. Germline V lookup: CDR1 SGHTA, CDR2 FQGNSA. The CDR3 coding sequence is TGTGCCAGCAGCTTAGCCGAGACTAGCGCCTCCTACGAGCAGTACTTA. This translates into CASSLAETSASYEQYL.

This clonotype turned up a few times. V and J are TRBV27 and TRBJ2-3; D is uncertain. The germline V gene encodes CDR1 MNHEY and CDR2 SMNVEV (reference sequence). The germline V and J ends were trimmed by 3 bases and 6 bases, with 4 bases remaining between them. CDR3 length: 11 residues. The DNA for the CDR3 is TGTGCCAGCAGTTTCTTTGATACGCAGTATTTT. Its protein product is CASSFFDTQYF.

The CDR3 sequence: CSVNRVVTGELFF. CDR3 coding DNA: TGCAGCGTTAACAGGGTCGTCACCGGGGAGCTGTTTTTT. The chain combines TRBV29-1 with TRBJ2-2; weak D call: TRBD1 (6 bases). Germline lookup yields CDR1 SQVTM and CDR2 ANQGSEA. V gave up 5 bases and J gave up 4 bases, with 11 bases separating them. The CDR3 loop spans 13 amino acids.

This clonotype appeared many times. This CDR3 reads CASSLSFGAGNQPQHF. The CDR3 bases are TGTGCCAGCAGCTTAAGTTTTGGCGCTGGAAATCAGCCCCAGCATTTT. V usage is TRBV7-2 and J usage is TRBJ1-5; D remains unclear. The CDR3 length is 16 residues. The ends were cut back, 2 bases at V and 4 bases at J, with 15 bases in the middle. The V gene's germline CDR1 is SGHTA and CDR2 FQGNSA.

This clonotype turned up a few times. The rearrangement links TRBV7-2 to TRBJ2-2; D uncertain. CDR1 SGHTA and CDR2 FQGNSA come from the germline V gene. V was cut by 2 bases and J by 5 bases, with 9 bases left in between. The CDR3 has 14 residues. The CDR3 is CASSLTRSTGELFF. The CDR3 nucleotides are TGTGCCAGCAGCTTAACCAGAAGTACCGGGGAGCTGTTTTTT. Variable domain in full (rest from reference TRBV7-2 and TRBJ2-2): GAGVSQSPSNKVTEKGKDVELRCDPISGHTALYWYRQSLGQGLEFLIYFQGNSAPDKSGLPSDRFSAERTGGSVSTLTIQRTQQEDSAVYLCASSLTRSTGELFFGEGSRLTVL.

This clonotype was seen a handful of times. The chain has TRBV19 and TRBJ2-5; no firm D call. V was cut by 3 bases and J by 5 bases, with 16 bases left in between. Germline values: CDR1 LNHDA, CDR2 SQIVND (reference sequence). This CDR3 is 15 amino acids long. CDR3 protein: CASSIGRSDGETQYF. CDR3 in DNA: TGTGCCAGTAGTATCGGAAGGTCGGACGGGGAGACCCAGTACTTC.

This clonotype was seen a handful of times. The CDR3 region has the DNA TGTGCCAGCAATCCTCTCATTGGTGAGCAGTACTTC. It translates to CASNPLIGEQYF. The chain couples TRBV27 to TRBJ2-7; D gene uncertain. V lost 7 bases and J lost 7, with 14 bases in between. CDR3 length: 12 amino acids. CDR1 is MNHEY and CDR2 is SMNVEV in the germline V gene (reference sequence).

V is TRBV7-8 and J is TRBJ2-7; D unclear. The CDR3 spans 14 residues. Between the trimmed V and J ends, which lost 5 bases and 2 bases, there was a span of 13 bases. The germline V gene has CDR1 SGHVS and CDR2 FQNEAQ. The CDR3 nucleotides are TGTGCCAGCAGCCTCAGTAGAGTGGCCTACGAGCAGTACTTC. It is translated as CASSLSRVAYEQYF.

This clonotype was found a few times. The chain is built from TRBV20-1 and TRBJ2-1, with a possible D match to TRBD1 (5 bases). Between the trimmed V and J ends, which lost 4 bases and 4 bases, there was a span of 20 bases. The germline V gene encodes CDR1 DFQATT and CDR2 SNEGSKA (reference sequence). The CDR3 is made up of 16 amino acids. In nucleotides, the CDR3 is TGCAGTGCTATGAGTTTGGCCGGTGACAGTTACAATGAGCAGTTCTTC. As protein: CSAMSLAGDSYNEQFF.

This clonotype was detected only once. The CDR3 loop is CASSPSTVYNEQFF. The CDR3 DNA is TGTGCCAGCAGCCCGTCGACGGTCTACAATGAGCAGTTCTTC. The chain combines TRBV2 with TRBJ2-1, with D unclear. CDR3 size: 14 residues. CDR1 is SNHLY, CDR2 FYNNEI, per germline. Trimming cost V 6 bases and J 3 bases, with 12 bases left between them.

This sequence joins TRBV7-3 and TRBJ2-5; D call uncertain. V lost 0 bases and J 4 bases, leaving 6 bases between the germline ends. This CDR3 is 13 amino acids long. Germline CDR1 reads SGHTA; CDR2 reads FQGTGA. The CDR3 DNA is TGTGCCAGCAGCTTAACGAGATCAGAGACCCAGTACTTC. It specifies CASSLTRSETQYF.

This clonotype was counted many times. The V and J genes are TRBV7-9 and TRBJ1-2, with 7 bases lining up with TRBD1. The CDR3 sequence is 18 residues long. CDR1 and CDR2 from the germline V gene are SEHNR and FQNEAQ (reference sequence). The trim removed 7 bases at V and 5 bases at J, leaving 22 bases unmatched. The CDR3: CASTTARQGYSASYGYTF. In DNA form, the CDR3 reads TGTGCCAGCACCACTGCAAGACAGGGCTATTCCGCCTCGTATGGCTACACCTTC.

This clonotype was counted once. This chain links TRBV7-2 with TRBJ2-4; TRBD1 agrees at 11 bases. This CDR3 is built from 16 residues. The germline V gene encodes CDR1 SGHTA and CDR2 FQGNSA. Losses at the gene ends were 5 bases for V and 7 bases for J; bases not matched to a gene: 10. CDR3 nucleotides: TGTGCCAGCAGCGGGAGACCGGGACAGGGGGGGAACATTCAGTACTTC. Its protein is CASSGRPGQGGNIQYF.

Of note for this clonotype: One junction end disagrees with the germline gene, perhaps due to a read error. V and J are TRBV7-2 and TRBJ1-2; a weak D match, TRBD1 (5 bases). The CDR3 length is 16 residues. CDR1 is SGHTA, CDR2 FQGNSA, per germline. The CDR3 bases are TGTGCCAGCAGCCCAAAAGACCGGGACCGTGGGTATGGCTTCCCCTTC. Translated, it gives CASSPKDRDRGYGFPF.

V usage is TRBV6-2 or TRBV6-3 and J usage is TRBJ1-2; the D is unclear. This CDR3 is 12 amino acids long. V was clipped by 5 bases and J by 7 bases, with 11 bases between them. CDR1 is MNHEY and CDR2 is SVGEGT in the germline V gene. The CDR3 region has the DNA TGTGCCAGCAGTCACAACCGCGGTGGCTACACCTTC. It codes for CASSHNRGGYTF.

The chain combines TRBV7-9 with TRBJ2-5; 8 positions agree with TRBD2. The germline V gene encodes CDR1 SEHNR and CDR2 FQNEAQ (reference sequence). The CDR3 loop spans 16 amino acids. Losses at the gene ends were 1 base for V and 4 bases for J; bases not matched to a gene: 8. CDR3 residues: CASSLVLAGMRETQYF. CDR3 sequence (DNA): TGTGCCAGCAGCTTAGTTCTAGCGGGCATGCGAGAGACCCAGTACTTC.